The clone carrying this T cell receptor (beta chain) was seen ten or more times. TCRdb itself ran the reads through MiXCR, one entry per CDR3 protein. The sample includes approximately 500,000 distinct CDR3 sequences, around 11% seen only once; the top ten take roughly 10%. The V end lost 10 bases, the J end lost 0 bases, and 7 bases lay between the germline ends. The CDR3 extends over 12 amino acids. CDR1 and CDR2 (germline): MNHNY, SVGAGI (reference sequence). The data originate from a study of T cell repertoires in cytomegalovirus infection. The sequencing sample was made of PBMCs. This chain uses TRBV6-6 with TRBJ1-5, with no clear D. This sequence was found in a human donor in good health (CMV status not recorded). Some clones in this sample may be carry-over from other donors' samples. Here the CDR3 reads CATIYSNQPQHF. The CDR3 coding sequence is TGTGCCACGATTTATAGCAATCAGCCCCAGCATTTT.